The rows below give T cell receptor beta chains drawn from one sample of a study of CD8+ T cells in alopecia areata. Using immunoSEQ multiplex PCR, the repertoire was profiled, and TCRdb retains in-frame clones only, with some absent. The sample contains around 100,000 clones, 70% to 90% of which appear only once. This sample comprised CD8+ T cells sorted from blood, obtained around week 34, from a patient treated with tofacitinib. Source of these receptors: a human donor with alopecia areata. Both conserved end residues are part of each CDR3. D genes are given only for firm matches. Clone size is stated in some rows and not others, as once, few, many or a class when expanded.

d_call: .
v_call: TRBV7-8
j_call: TRBJ1-3
clone_size: once
cdr3_nt: TGTGCCAGCAGCTTAGTACTGACTATGGGAAACACCATATATTTT
cdr3_aa: CASSLVLTMGNTIYF

d_call: TRBD2
v_call: TRBV30
j_call: TRBJ2-1
clone_size: .
cdr3_nt: TGTGCCTGGAGCCATGATAGCGGGGGGCCTTACAATGAGCAGTTCTTC
cdr3_aa: CAWSHDSGGPYNEQFF

d_call: .
v_call: TRBV27
j_call: TRBJ1-5
clone_size: .
cdr3_nt: TGTGCCAGCAGTTTATCTACCCAGAGCCAGCCCCAGCATTTT
cdr3_aa: CASSLSTQSQPQHF

d_call: .
v_call: TRBV29-1
j_call: TRBJ1-1
clone_size: .
cdr3_nt: TGCAGCGCCCCGGCAGGACACCCTGAAGCTTTCTTT
cdr3_aa: CSAPAGHPEAFF

d_call: TRBD1
v_call: TRBV2
j_call: TRBJ2-1
clone_size: .
cdr3_nt: TGTGCCAGCAGTGGGGACAGGGGGCGCGCTGAGCAGTTCTTC
cdr3_aa: CASSGDRGRAEQFF

d_call: TRBD1
v_call: TRBV5-1
j_call: TRBJ1-1
clone_size: .
cdr3_nt: TGCGCCAGCAGCGTAATGACAGGGGTTTACACTGAAGCTTTCTTT
cdr3_aa: CASSVMTGVYTEAFF

d_call: TRBD2
v_call: TRBV4-1
j_call: TRBJ2-1
clone_size: .
cdr3_nt: TGCGCCAGCAGCCAAGTTAGCGGGAGTTCTCGCAATGAGCAGTTCTTC
cdr3_aa: CASSQVSGSSRNEQFF

d_call: TRBD2
v_call: TRBV11-2
j_call: TRBJ2-4
clone_size: .
cdr3_nt: TGTGCCAGCAGCTTAGATCTGGTTCTAGCGGGGAGTCTAGCCAAAAACATTCAGTACTTC
cdr3_aa: CASSLDLVLAGSLAKNIQYF

d_call: .
v_call: TRBV5-4
j_call: TRBJ2-2
clone_size: .
cdr3_nt: TGTGCCAGCAGCTCCTCACTAGTACAGTGGAACACCGGGGAGCTGTTTTTT
cdr3_aa: CASSSSLVQWNTGELFF

d_call: TRBD1
v_call: TRBV2
j_call: TRBJ2-3
clone_size: few
cdr3_nt: TGTGCCAGCAGAGAGACAGGGGGAGTCACAGATACGCAGTATTTT
cdr3_aa: CASRETGGVTDTQYF

d_call: .
v_call: TRBV6-1
j_call: TRBJ2-1
clone_size: .
cdr3_nt: TGTGCCAGCAGTTCGGACTGGCCTTCTGTCAATGAGCAGTTCTTC
cdr3_aa: CASSSDWPSVNEQFF